A selection of T cell receptor beta chains follows, all from one sample in a study of shared clonotypes between healthy human individuals. TCRdb's copy holds only in-frame clones and misses some; the assay was immunoSEQ multiplex PCR. This sample has millions of clones, with approximately 94% found just once. Sequencing was performed on naive CD8+ T cells sorted from blood. The receptor set was obtained from a man between 18 and 29 years old in good health. The CDR3 runs from the conserved cysteine through the conserved F or W.

v_call,j_call,cdr3_aa
TRBV28,TRBJ1-5,CATTAGNQPQHF
TRBV6-1,TRBJ1-6,CASSEPDKEYNSPLHF
TRBV5-6,TRBJ2-7,CASSLDGQGIYEQYF
TRBV5-1,TRBJ2-5,CASSLWPSEQETQYF
TRBV7-3,TRBJ2-5,CASSPTPRLAGVQTQYF
TRBV5-1,TRBJ2-5,CASSLVGEETQYF
TRBV28,TRBJ2-7,CASSLTVTSPSYEQYF
TRBV6-6,TRBJ2-1,CASSYIAGGPGDEQFF
TRBV29-1,TRBJ1-1,CSVERGLNTEAFF
TRBV7-2,TRBJ2-5,CASSLAGQGLAGGPEETQYF
TRBV4-1,TRBJ1-5,CASSLTPGGRDSNQPQHF
TRBV10-1,TRBJ2-5,CASSELAGGGPPETQYF
TRBV7-9,TRBJ1-2,CASSFAGEGQGSYGYTF
TRBV13,TRBJ2-3,CASSSVSGARPDTQYF
TRBV11-2,TRBJ1-1,CASSPPTGWGTEAFF
TRBV4-1,TRBJ1-1,CASSQGPEAFF
TRBV11-2,TRBJ2-7,CASSLEASVTYEQYF
TRBV7-8,TRBJ1-1,CASSPLPGDRTEAFF
TRBV7-6,TRBJ2-3,CASSLAKAGGEADTQYF
TRBV9,TRBJ2-7,CASSSGQGQYF
TRBV29-1,TRBJ2-5,CSVDGLLEGPETQYF
TRBV7-9,TRBJ2-3,CASSLSGSTDTQYF
TRBV19,TRBJ2-1,CASSPGTETYNEQFF
TRBV29-1,TRBJ2-3,CTADRDSSTDTQYF
TRBV5-1,TRBJ1-1,CASSLRSDRGYTEAFF
TRBV27,TRBJ2-7,CASSSPSSYEQYF
TRBV27,TRBJ1-1,CASSTGRVFTEAFF
TRBV7-2,TRBJ2-1,CASSSIAGGPYNEQFF
TRBV18,TRBJ2-7,CASSPVGGEGLGPYEQYF
TRBV25-1,TRBJ2-3,CASSPQGRLDPTDTQYF
TRBV28,TRBJ1-1,CASSLSPGPLFDTEAFF
TRBV9,TRBJ2-1,CASSVGDEQFF
TRBV30,TRBJ1-2,CAWSVGGDGYTF
TRBV30,TRBJ2-3,CAWSVSAAADTQYF
TRBV27,TRBJ2-1,CASRLSGKYNEQFF
TRBV2,TRBJ2-1,CASSDTRTSGTHSYNEQFF
TRBV19,TRBJ2-7,CASSNPSVTSSYEQYF
TRBV5-1,TRBJ2-2,CASSLSSGGQNTGELFF
TRBV11-2,TRBJ2-1,CASSLSFVSSYNEQFF
TRBV27,TRBJ1-2,CASGFPGLYGYTF
TRBV7-9,TRBJ2-1,CASTPFGPGLDEQFF